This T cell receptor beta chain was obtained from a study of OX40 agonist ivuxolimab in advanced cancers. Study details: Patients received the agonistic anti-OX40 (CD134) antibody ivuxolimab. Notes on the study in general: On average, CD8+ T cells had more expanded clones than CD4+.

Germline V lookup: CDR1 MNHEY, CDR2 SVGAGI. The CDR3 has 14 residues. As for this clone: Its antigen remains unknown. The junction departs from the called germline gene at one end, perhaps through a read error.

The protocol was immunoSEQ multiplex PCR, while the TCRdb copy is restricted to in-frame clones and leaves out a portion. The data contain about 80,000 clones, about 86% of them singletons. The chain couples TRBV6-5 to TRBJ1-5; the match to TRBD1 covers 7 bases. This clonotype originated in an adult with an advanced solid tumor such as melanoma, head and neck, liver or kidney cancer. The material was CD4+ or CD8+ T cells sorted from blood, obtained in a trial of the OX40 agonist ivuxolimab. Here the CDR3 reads CAGSYKQGNQPQHF. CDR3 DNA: TGTGCCGGCAGTTACAAACAGGGGAATCAGCCCCAGCATTTT.